This T cell receptor beta chain was found in a study of memory CD4+ T cells and cytomegalovirus serostatus. Regarding the study as a whole: Median bootstrapped AUC for CMV status was approximately 0.94 originally, about 0.9 US-trained. CD4+ memory repertoires contained about 40% of the 164 reported CMV TCRbeta sequences.

In regard to this clone: Its cognate antigen is unknown.

The sort gate was single viable CD3+CD4+CD8-CD45RO+ cells for memory CD4+ T cells. Serostatus was set by detecting CMV pp150, pp28, p38, p52 IgG. CD4+ T cells were isolated by positive magnetic selection. V lost 4 bases and J 6 bases, leaving 18 bases between the germline ends. Germline values: CDR1 SGHTA, CDR2 FQGTGA. CDR3 length equals 15 residues. Assay: immunoSEQ multiplex PCR; the TCRdb copy retains only in-frame clones and omits some. The data contain 56,000 or so clones, more than 75% of them singletons. This receptor was identified in an adult in good health and CMV-seronegative. The chain joins TRBV7-3 to TRBJ1-2, with D hard to call. The sequencing sample was made of memory CD4+ T cells from blood. CDR3 sequence reads: CASSSPRTVGNGYTF. The CDR3 nucleotides read TGTGCCAGCAGCTCCCCTCGGACGGTTGGGAATGGCTACACCTTC.